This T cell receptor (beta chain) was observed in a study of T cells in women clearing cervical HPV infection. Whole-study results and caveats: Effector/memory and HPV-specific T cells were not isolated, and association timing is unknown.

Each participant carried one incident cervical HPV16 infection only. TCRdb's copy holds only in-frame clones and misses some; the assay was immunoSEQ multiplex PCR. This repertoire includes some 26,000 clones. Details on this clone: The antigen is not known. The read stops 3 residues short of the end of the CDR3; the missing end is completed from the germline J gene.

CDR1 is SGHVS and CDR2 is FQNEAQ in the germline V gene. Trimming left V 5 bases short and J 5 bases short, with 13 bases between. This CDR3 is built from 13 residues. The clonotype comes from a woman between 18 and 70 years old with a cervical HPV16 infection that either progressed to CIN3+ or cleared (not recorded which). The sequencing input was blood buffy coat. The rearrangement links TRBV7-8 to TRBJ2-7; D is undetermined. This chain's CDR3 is CASSPTGRNEQYF. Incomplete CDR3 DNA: TGTGCCAGCAGCCCGACTGGTAGGAACGAG.